This T cell receptor (beta chain) is drawn from a study of early T cells in non-severe SARS-CoV-2 infection. General study points: There was a bias toward anti-spike CD8 responses in VDJdb matching, which missed private and CD4 specificities.

There are many counts of this clonotype. Antigen specificity is unknown. The TCR library protocol was used to attach unique molecular identifiers. These identifiers were attached to individual cDNA molecules. Each CDR3 protein is one row after TCRdb ran MiXCR on the 5' RACE reads. The table lists 69,000 or so distinct CDR3 sequences, less than 15% of them singletons. The receptor comes from an adult who was a healthcare worker with PCR-confirmed SARS-CoV-2 infection or an uninfected control (not recorded which). Sequenced: whole blood.

The CDR3 protein is CASSLNFRGYEQYF. In DNA, the CDR3 is TGTGCCAGCAGCTTGAATTTTAGGGGTTACGAGCAGTACTTC. The chain joins TRBV11-2 to TRBJ2-7; a weak D match, TRBD1 (5 bases). Germline V gene data show CDR1 as SGHAT and CDR2 as FQNNGV. The CDR3 has 14 amino acids. V lost 3 bases, J lost 4 bases, and 13 bases lay in between.